One and the same sample provided the 8 T cell receptor beta chains below, sequenced in a study of CD8+ T cells in alopecia areata. Treatment meaning: oral pan-JAK inhibitor, 5-10 mg twice daily. The authors extracted RNA and reverse transcribed it into cDNA as the sequencing template. Sequencing used immunoSEQ multiplex PCR; TCRdb keeps in-frame clones, though not all of them. The table has some 150,000 clones, less than 70% seen once. Sequencing was performed on CD8+ T cells sorted from blood, taken at week 4, from a patient treated with tofacitinib. Every receptor here comes from a human donor with alopecia areata.

This clone appeared a single time. V and J are TRBV6-5 and TRBJ2-7, with TRBD1 as a possible D gene (5 bases). Germline CDR1 is MNHEY and CDR2 is SVGAGI. CDR3 length equals 14 residues. V lost 7 bases to trimming and J lost 6 bases, with 19 bases between them. This CDR3 reads CASTDWADQGEQYF. The CDR3 coding sequence is TGTGCCAGCACCGATTGGGCAGACCAGGGCGAGCAGTACTTC.

This clone was seen a single time. The chain recombines TRBV5-6 with TRBJ2-2, with 11 positions matching TRBD2. Germline loops: CDR1 SGHDT, CDR2 YYEEEE. CDR3 length: 16 amino acids. J lost 4 bases, V lost 1 base, and 3 bases had no gene match. This chain's CDR3 is CASSLMLAGGTGELFF. CDR3 DNA: TGTGCCAGCAGCTTGATGCTAGCGGGGGGCACCGGGGAGCTGTTTTTT. The variable domain in full, with the rest retrieved from reference TRBV5-6 and TRBJ2-2, is DAGVTQSPTHLIKTRGQQVTLRCSPKSGHDTVSWYQQALGQGPQFIFQYYEEEERQRGNFPDRFSGHQFPNYSSELNVNALLLGDSALYLCASSLMLAGGTGELFFGEGSRLTVL.

This clone has only a few counts. As DNA, the CDR3 is TGCAGCGGCACAGGGGGCGCGGGTTACGAGCAGTACTTC. Amino acid sequence: CSGTGGAGYEQYF. V and J are TRBV29-1 and TRBJ2-7; the match to TRBD1 covers 9 bases. V lost 7 bases, J lost 4 bases, and 8 bases stayed unmatched. CDR1 and CDR2 (germline): SQVTM, ANQGSEA. CDR3 length: 13 amino acids.

The chain links TRBV9 to TRBJ2-7; TRBD1 aligns across 8 bases. V shed 0 bases and J 2 bases; nucleotides not matched to a gene: 4. Germline CDR1 reads SGDLS; CDR2 reads YYNGEE. CDR3 length: 15 amino acids. CDR3 nucleotide sequence: TGTGCCAGCAGCGTAGGGCAGGGGGCAACCTACGAGCAGTACTTC. It codes for CASSVGQGATYEQYF. Based on the CDR3 plus reference TRBV9 and TRBJ2-7, the full variable domain is DSGVTQTPKHLITATGQRVTLRCSPRSGDLSVYWYQQSLDQGLQFLIQYYNGEERAKGNILERFSAQQFPDLHSELNLSSLELGDSALYFCASSVGQGATYEQYFGPGTRLTVT.

This clone was seen only a few times. The V call is TRBV9, the J call TRBJ2-3; TRBD2 aligns across 9 bases. Germline V gene data show CDR1 as SGDLS and CDR2 as YYNGEE. After removal of 4 bases from V and 0 bases from J, the junction contained 9 bases not matched to a gene. This CDR3 contains 17 residues. DNA for the CDR3: TGTGCCAGCAGCAGCCGTCTAGCGGGGACTAGCACAGATACGCAGTATTTT. Its translation: CASSSRLAGTSTDTQYF.

This clone turned up a few times. The rearrangement uses TRBV5-6 and TRBJ2-7, with 8 bases fitting TRBD1. The CDR3 totals 17 residues. V shed 0 bases, J shed 2 bases, and the junction held 10 bases outside the gene matches. Per the germline V gene, CDR1 is SGHDT and CDR2 is YYEEEE. Here the CDR3 DNA reads TGTGCCAGCAGCTTGGGAGAGGGCGACAGGGGCGCCTACGAGCAGTACTTC. Translation gives CASSLGEGDRGAYEQYF.

Only one count was recorded for this clone. The chain couples TRBV6-6 to TRBJ2-3, with D possibly being TRBD1 (6 bases). The CDR3 sequence is 12 residues long. Germline V CDR1 and CDR2: MNHNY, SVGAGI (reference sequence). V was trimmed by 5 bases and J by 5 bases, leaving 8 bases between them. The CDR3 bases are TGTGCCAGCAGTGCAGGGGTAGATACGCAGTATTTT. This translates into CASSAGVDTQYF.

There are a few counts of this clone. CDR3 DNA sequence: TGTGCCAGTATCAACTCTGGGGCCAACGTCCTGACTTTC. Translation gives CASINSGANVLTF. The chain combines TRBV19 with TRBJ2-6; D ambiguous. Germline V gene data show CDR1 as LNHDA and CDR2 as SQIVND (reference sequence). This CDR3 contains 13 residues. The V and J ends lost 7 bases and 0 bases respectively, with 4 bases between them.